This T cell receptor (beta chain) is drawn from a study of blood T cell repertoires in COVID-19. Repertoires were generated with immunoSEQ multiplex PCR, while TCRdb's copy carries only in-frame clones and drops some. The profile covers fewer than 85,000 clones, with about 80% appearing a single time and approximately 29% taken by the ten largest. As to this clone: At one of its ends the junction is not consistent with the germline gene, which may arise from a read error.

Looked up from germline, CDR1 is MNHEY and CDR2 is SMNVEV (reference sequence). This CDR3 is built from 13 residues. The clonotype comes from a human donor in a cohort sampled during active COVID-19. The sequencing sample was made of peripheral blood. The V call is TRBV27, the J call TRBJ2-1; no firm D call. The CDR3 loop is CASRSNAYDEQFF. Written as DNA, the CDR3 is TGTGCCAGCAGAAGCAATGCCTACGATGAGCAGTTCTTC.